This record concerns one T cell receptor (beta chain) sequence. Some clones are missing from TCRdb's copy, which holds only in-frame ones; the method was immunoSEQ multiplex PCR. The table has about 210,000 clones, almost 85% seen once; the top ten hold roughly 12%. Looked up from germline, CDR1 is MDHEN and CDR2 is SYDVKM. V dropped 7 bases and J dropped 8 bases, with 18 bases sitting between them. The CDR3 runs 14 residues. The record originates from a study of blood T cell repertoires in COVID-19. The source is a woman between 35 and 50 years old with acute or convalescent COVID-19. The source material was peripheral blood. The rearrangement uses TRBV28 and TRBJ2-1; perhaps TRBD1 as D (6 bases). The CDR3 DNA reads TGTGCCAGCAATACCCGACAGGCCAGGGATGAGCAGTTCTTC. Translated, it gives CASNTRQARDEQFF. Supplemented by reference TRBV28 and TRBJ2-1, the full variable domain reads DVKVTQSSRYLVKRTGEKVFLECVQDMDHENMFWYRQDPGLGLRLIYFSYDVKMKEKGDIPEGYSVSREKKERFSLILESASTNQTSMYLCASNTRQARDEQFFGPGTRLTVL.